The TCR beta chain under discussion was sequenced for a study of shared clonotypes between healthy human individuals. Study details: Three CD4 naive, three CD4 memory, two CD8 naive and one CD8 memory plate were used per donor. Regarding the study as a whole: Clonotype sharing across several donors was observed for around 4.8% of naive CD4 clonotypes. Non-shared clonotypes showed lower generation probabilities than clonotypes common to all four donors.

The naive CD8 subset, CD45RO-negative cells positively selected for CCR7, excluded terminally differentiated effector memory CD45RA+ cells. On this clone: Its antigen is not identified.

In the authors' methods: ImmunoSEQ junction-only sequences lacked quality scores, so their filtering differed. Assay used: immunoSEQ multiplex PCR; TCRdb lists only in-frame clones, some missing. That table furnishes V, J and clone size, whereas the DNA furnished D and trimming. The data hold more than 2 million clones, with about 95% observed a single time. The receptor comes from a man younger than 35 in good health. The sequencing sample was made of naive CD8+ T cells sorted from blood.

The CDR3 nucleotides read TGTGCCAGCAGCTTCCGCGGGGGGGGCACAGATACGCAGTATTTT. It yields the protein CASSFRGGGTDTQYF. The chain employs TRBV13 and TRBJ2-3; 9 bases match TRBD2. V gave up 3 bases and J gave up 1 base; unmatched junction bases: 2. CDR1 and CDR2 from the germline V gene are PRHDT and FYEKMQ (reference sequence). This CDR3 is 15 amino acids long.